This T cell receptor beta chain was profiled in a study of early T cells in non-severe SARS-CoV-2 infection. The wider study: Sequencing was performed on bulk RNA from unsorted whole blood, leaving chains unpaired. Points from the study as a whole: CD4 and private specificities were missed by VDJdb matching, which favored anti-spike CD8 responses.

This clonotype was found a few times. Antigen specificity is unknown. The V gene's germline CDR1 is SGHRS and CDR2 YFSETQ. This CDR3 spans 12 amino acids. Trimming removed 0 bases at V and 10 bases at J, with 10 bases between. Individual cDNA molecules were tagged with unique molecular identifiers. Via MiXCR, TCRdb re-called the 5' RACE reads, giving one row per CDR3 protein. The table lists roughly 28,000 distinct CDR3 sequences, 3.5% to 4.5% of them singletons. Sequencing was performed on whole blood. This receptor was identified in an adult who was a healthcare worker with PCR-confirmed SARS-CoV-2 infection or an uninfected control (not recorded which). V and J are TRBV5-1 and TRBJ1-2, with D possibly TRBD1 on 5 matching bases. The DNA of the CDR3 is TGCGCCAGCAGCTTGGGGGCAGGGATCTACACCTTC. Translated: CASSLGAGIYTF.